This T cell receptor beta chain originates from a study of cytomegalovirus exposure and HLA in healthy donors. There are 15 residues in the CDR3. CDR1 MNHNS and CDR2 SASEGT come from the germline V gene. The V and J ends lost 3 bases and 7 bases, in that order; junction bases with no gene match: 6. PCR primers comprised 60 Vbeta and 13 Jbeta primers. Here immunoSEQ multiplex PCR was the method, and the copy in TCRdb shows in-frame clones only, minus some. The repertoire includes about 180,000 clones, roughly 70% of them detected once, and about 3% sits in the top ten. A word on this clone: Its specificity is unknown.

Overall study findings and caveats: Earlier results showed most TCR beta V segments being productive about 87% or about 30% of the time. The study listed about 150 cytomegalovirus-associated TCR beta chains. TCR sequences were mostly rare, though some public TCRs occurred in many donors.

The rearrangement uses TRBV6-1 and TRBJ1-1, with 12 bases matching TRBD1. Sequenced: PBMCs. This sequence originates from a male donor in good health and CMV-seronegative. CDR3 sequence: CASSEPGQGAGEAFF. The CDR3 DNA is TGTGCCAGCAGTGAGCCGGGACAGGGGGCCGGTGAAGCTTTCTTT.